The 5 T cell receptor beta chains given below trace back to one sample, sequenced in a study of control samples from healthy donors and cancer patients (dated by TCRdb to 2019 to 2021). The library was obtained by the immunoSEQ multiplex PCR assay. TCRdb took over this immuneACCESS table, retaining in-frame rearrangements with V and J assigned. Such tables are incomplete; in checked studies, under half of the missing clones stem from an unresolved V gene, and the remainder is unexplained. This sample holds tens of thousands of clones; about 89% were observed only once. The ten largest make up about 7.1% of the sample. Sequencing was performed on blood. The receptors derive from a man aged 45-65 years in good health.

This clone was recorded once. CDR3 coding DNA: TGTGCCAGTAGTGTGAGACTTATTATGACTGAAGCTTTCTTT. Its translation: CASSVRLIMTEAFF. The chain employs TRBV19 and TRBJ1-1, with unresolved D. The V gene's germline CDR1 is LNHDA and CDR2 SQIVND (reference sequence). The CDR3 is 14 amino acids. The ends were cut back, 5 bases at V and 5 bases at J, with 15 bases in the middle.

V gene TRBV6-2 or TRBV6-3 combines with J gene TRBJ1-1, with TRBD1 matching over 7 bases. This CDR3 contains 14 residues. Germline CDR1 MNHEY, CDR2 SVGEGT. Trimming cost V 0 bases and J 4 bases; bases outside gene matches: 2. CDR3 sequence: CASSYSDRVTEAFF. The CDR3 DNA reads TGTGCCAGCAGTTACTCCGACAGGGTCACTGAAGCTTTCTTT.

This clone was recorded only once. The genes are TRBV18 and TRBJ2-7; 13 bases are shared with TRBD2. Germline assignment: CDR1 KGHSH and CDR2 LQKENI. V trimming: 3 bases; J trimming: 6 bases; junction bases outside the gene matches: 17. CDR3 length equals 19 residues. The CDR3 DNA reads TGTGCCAGCTCACCGCTGGGACTAGCGGGGCTCAACGGGAGGCTCGAGCAGTACTTC. It specifies CASSPLGLAGLNGRLEQYF.

The chain is built from TRBV9 and TRBJ2-7; D is perhaps TRBD2 (6 bases). Germline-derived CDR1 and CDR2 are SGDLS and YYNGEE. The CDR3 length is 14 residues. Trimming took off 0 bases at V and 2 bases at J, with 9 bases between the two ends. This CDR3 is CASSVEAGPYEQYF. The CDR3 DNA reads TGTGCCAGCAGCGTAGAGGCGGGGCCCTACGAGCAGTACTTC.

The chain links TRBV6-5 to TRBJ1-2, with 7 bases aligning to TRBD1. This CDR3 spans 14 amino acids. Germline V gene data show CDR1 as MNHEY and CDR2 as SVGAGI. The junction had 8 bases not matched to a gene; V was cut back by 6 bases and J by 4 bases. Written as DNA, the CDR3 is TGTGCCAGCAGCCGGGGACAGACCCTCTATGGCTACACCTTC. This encodes CASSRGQTLYGYTF.